The 16 T cell receptor beta chains below come from one sample, sequenced in a study of long-term antiretroviral therapy in people with HIV. Runs used v3.0 of the immunoSEQ assay and were done at survey level. Only in-frame clones appear in the TCRdb table, and some are missing; sequencing was by immunoSEQ multiplex PCR. The repertoire includes 25,000 to 30,000 clones, roughly nine tenths of them detected once, and around 4.8% sits in the top ten. Sequencing used unsorted PBMCs, obtained about 2.6 years after starting antiretroviral therapy. The source of these receptors is a man in his forties or fifties with HIV.

J is TRBJ1-1 and V is TRBV19; D possibly corresponds to TRBD1 (5 bases). Germline loops: CDR1 LNHDA, CDR2 SQIVND (reference sequence). V was pared by 1 base and J by 0 bases, with 12 bases between. CDR3 length: 16 amino acids. The CDR3 bases are TGTGCCAGTAGTATAGGCCCCGGGGCCTTGAACACTGAAGCTTTCTTT. Translated: CASSIGPGALNTEAFF.

The chain couples TRBV5-1 to TRBJ2-5; D is unclear. V lost 3 bases, J lost 11 bases, and 14 bases lay in between. Germline CDR1 SGHRS, CDR2 YFSETQ. This CDR3 is 12 amino acids long. The chain's CDR3 is CASSSSTAMQYF. For the CDR3, the DNA is TGCGCCAGCAGCTCCTCGACGGCTATGCAGTACTTC.

In its sample, this clone was seen a few times. J is TRBJ2-2 and V is TRBV10-1, with D unclear. The V end lost 2 bases, the J end lost 6 bases, and 4 bases lay between the germline ends. The CDR3 is 12 amino acids. CDR1 and CDR2 from the germline V gene are WNHNN and SYGVQD (reference sequence). The DNA for the CDR3 is TGCGCCAGCAGTGAGAGTCCCGGGGAGCTGTTTTTT. Protein product: CASSESPGELFF.

This clone appeared once. This chain links TRBV10-1 with TRBJ2-3; D is undetermined. The germline V and J ends were trimmed by 5 bases and 1 base, with 13 bases remaining between them. This CDR3 comprises 15 residues. In germline, CDR1 is WNHNN, CDR2 SYGVQD (reference sequence). CDR3 protein: CASSSIRSGTDTQYF. The CDR3, as DNA: TGCGCCAGCAGTAGCATACGCAGCGGCACAGATACGCAGTATTTT.

CDR3 protein: CASSVAAGNYEQYF. The CDR3 bases are TGTGCCAGCAGCGTGGCAGCGGGGAACTACGAGCAGTACTTC. The chain recombines TRBV9 with TRBJ2-7; 7 positions match TRBD2. Germline V CDR1 and CDR2: SGDLS, YYNGEE. This CDR3 comprises 14 residues. V shed 2 bases and J 3 bases; nucleotides not matched to a gene: 5. The entire variable domain, with the rest obtained from reference TRBV9 and TRBJ2-7, is as follows: DSGVTQTPKHLITATGQRVTLRCSPRSGDLSVYWYQQSLDQGLQFLIQYYNGEERAKGNILERFSAQQFPDLHSELNLSSLELGDSALYFCASSVAAGNYEQYFGPGTRLTVT.

A single count supports this clone. V gene TRBV4-1 combines with J gene TRBJ2-7; the D gene is possibly TRBD1 (6 bases). The CDR3 covers 14 residues. V was cut by 6 bases and J by 3 bases, with 15 bases left in between. Germline loops: CDR1 MGHRA, CDR2 YSYEKL. The CDR3 loop reads CASRRSSDSYEQYF. The CDR3 DNA follows: TGCGCCAGCAGGCGCTCTTCGGACAGCTACGAGCAGTACTTC.

The CDR3 protein is CASSEGTTRLAGPYNEQFF. In nucleotides, the CDR3 is TGTGCCAGCAGTGAAGGGACTACGCGATTAGCGGGACCCTACAATGAGCAGTTCTTC. The V and J genes are TRBV6-1 and TRBJ2-1, with TRBD2 matching 8 bases. The CDR3 extends over 19 amino acids. Losses at the gene ends were 1 base for V and 2 bases for J; bases not matched to a gene: 13. Germline-derived CDR1 and CDR2 are MNHNS and SASEGT.

This clone was seen a few times. The rearrangement links TRBV4-2 to TRBJ1-2, with D possibly TRBD1 on 6 matching bases. Germline-derived CDR1 and CDR2 are LGHNA and YNFKEQ. V was cut by 3 bases and J by 6 bases, with 14 bases left in between. This CDR3 contains 14 residues. The CDR3: CASSHGGGPDGYTF. The DNA of the CDR3 is TGTGCCAGCAGCCACGGTGGGGGGCCTGATGGCTACACCTTC.

The chain has TRBV7-8 and TRBJ2-5; D remains unclear. Germline CDR1 SGHVS, CDR2 FQNEAQ. CDR3 length equals 13 residues. Deletions cut 1 base from V and 1 base from J, with 4 bases between. CDR3 protein: CASSLVIQETQYF. For the CDR3, the DNA is TGTGCCAGCAGCTTAGTAATCCAAGAGACCCAGTACTTC.

The V gene is TRBV2, the J gene TRBJ1-3; no firm D call. The germline gives CDR1 SNHLY, CDR2 FYNNEI. The CDR3 contains 16 residues. V lost 6 bases, J lost 3 bases, and 18 bases lay in between. CDR3 protein: CASRARQDDFGNTIYF. The CDR3, as DNA: TGTGCCAGCAGGGCCCGGCAGGACGACTTTGGAAACACCATATATTTT.

This clone is categorized as medium-sized. J is TRBJ1-2 and V is TRBV2; perhaps TRBD1 as D (5 bases). This CDR3 region has 15 residues. V was cut by 4 bases and J by 7 bases, with 19 bases left in between. CDR1 and CDR2 (germline): SNHLY, FYNNEI. The CDR3 loop is CASSASEGYLGGYTF. DNA of the CDR3: TGTGCCAGCAGTGCTTCTGAGGGGTACCTGGGTGGCTACACCTTC.

The CDR3 spells CASSPGKDYEQYF. CDR3 sequence (DNA): TGTGCCAGCTCACCGGGCAAGGACTACGAGCAGTACTTC. The chain couples TRBV18 to TRBJ2-7; no reliable D call. The germline V gene encodes CDR1 KGHSH and CDR2 LQKENI. V was clipped by 3 bases and J by 3 bases, with 9 bases between them. CDR3 length equals 13 residues.

The genes are TRBV5-1 and TRBJ2-7, with 8 bases fitting TRBD1. The germline gives CDR1 SGHRS, CDR2 YFSETQ. Trimming removed 3 bases from V and 5 bases from J; junction bases left unmatched: 7. The CDR3 length is 14 residues. The CDR3 DNA is TGCGCCAGCAGCTCCGGACAGGGTTTGGACGAGCAGTACTTC. Residues: CASSSGQGLDEQYF.

CDR3 loop: CASSSGSMGAQGEAFF. The CDR3 region has the DNA TGTGCCAGCAGCTCCGGTTCGATGGGGGCGCAAGGTGAAGCTTTCTTT. The V gene is TRBV7-8, the J gene TRBJ1-1; tentative D call: TRBD1 (6 bases). CDR3 length: 16 residues. Trimming removed 4 bases at V and 7 bases at J, with 22 bases between. CDR1 SGHVS and CDR2 FQNEAQ come from the germline V gene.

The rearrangement links TRBV19 to TRBJ2-7; TRBD2 might be the D (5 bases). Germline-derived CDR1 and CDR2 are LNHDA and SQIVND (reference sequence). The ends were cut back, 6 bases at V and 1 base at J, with 13 bases in the middle. The CDR3 is made up of 14 amino acids. The CDR3, as DNA: TGTGCCAGTAGGGCGGCGAGAGGGTCCTACGAGCAGTACTTC. The encoded protein is CASRAARGSYEQYF.

The V and J genes are TRBV4-2 and TRBJ1-1, with D hard to call. Germline V gene sequence: CDR1 LGHNA, CDR2 YNFKEQ. V lost 0 bases and J lost 4, with 15 bases in between. The CDR3 is 16 residues long. In DNA, the CDR3 is TGTGCCAGCAGCCAAGATCTTATTGGAACTAGCACTGAAGCTTTCTTT. It is translated as CASSQDLIGTSTEAFF.